One sample yielded the 32 T cell receptor beta chains listed below, sequenced in a study of beta chain features in type 1 diabetes (dated by TCRdb to the late 2010s). The library was generated by the immunoSEQ multiplex PCR assay. The High Capacity cDNA Reverse Transcription Kit was used to reverse transcribe all of the isolated RNA, meaning that expressed TCRB transcripts were what got sequenced. Sourced from immuneACCESS, this table was stored by TCRdb with only in-frame sequences that have V and J called. A share of the clones is absent; for the studies checked, an unresolved V gene accounts for under half, and the remainder has no known explanation. A total of 70,000 to 95,000 clones appear in this sample, 25% to 35% of them only once. Over 0.35% of the sample is in the top ten clones. The source material was stem cell memory CD4+ T cells from blood. The cell subset or site label on this specimen signifies: stem cell-like memory CD4+ T cells. These receptors originate from a young woman in good health.

The sample holds a few counts of this clone. The CDR3 nucleotides are TGCAGCGTTGAGGCGGCACCTTTGGCCATATATTTT. Translation gives CSVEAAPLAIYF. This chain uses TRBV29-1 with TRBJ1-3; D is ambiguous. Germline V CDR1 and CDR2: SQVTM, ANQGSEA. Trimming cost V 3 bases and J 11 bases, with 14 bases left between them. The CDR3 is made up of 12 amino acids.

The rearrangement joins TRBV10-3 to TRBJ2-1, with D possibly being TRBD2 (7 bases). CDR3 length: 11 amino acids. Germline CDR1 and CDR2: ENHRY and SYGVKD. V lost 8 bases and J 6 bases, leaving 8 bases between the germline ends. CDR3 in DNA: TGTGCCATCGGGGGGGCCAATGAGCAGTTCTTC. Its protein product is CAIGGANEQFF.

V usage is TRBV4-3 and J usage is TRBJ2-4; D gene ambiguous. The V gene's germline CDR1 is LGHNA and CDR2 YSLEER. Trimming pared 0 bases from V and 9 bases from J, leaving 12 bases between. The CDR3 is 14 amino acids. CDR3 DNA: TGCGCCAGCAGCCAAGAAGGCACCCGAGGCATTCAGTACTTC. This codes for CASSQEGTRGIQYF.

This clone was counted between two and nine times. Sequence at one end of the junction differs from germline and may be a read error. The J gene is TRBJ2-3, the V gene TRBV5-5, with 13 nucleotides matching TRBD2. The CDR3 runs 19 residues. The germline V gene encodes CDR1 SGHKS and CDR2 YYEKEE (reference sequence). The CDR3 is CASSPGSGLAGVNTNTQYF. The CDR3 DNA reads as TGTGCCAGCAGCCCTGGGAGTGGACTAGCGGGGGTCAACACAAATACGCAGTATTTT.

This clone was found a few times. The chain carries TRBV9 and TRBJ1-4; tentative D call: TRBD1 (5 bases). Germline V gives CDR1 SGDLS, CDR2 YYNGEE. Trimming pared 4 bases from V and 4 bases from J, leaving 14 bases between. This CDR3 contains 15 residues. The CDR3 loop reads CASSPRQSLNEKLFF. For the CDR3, the DNA is TGTGCCAGCAGCCCCCGACAGAGCCTTAATGAAAAACTGTTTTTT.

J is TRBJ1-2 and V is TRBV5-1; 10 nucleotides match TRBD1. The CDR3 has 15 amino acids. V shed 4 bases and J 4 bases; nucleotides not matched to a gene: 7. The germline V gene has CDR1 SGHRS and CDR2 YFSETQ. CDR3 sequence: CASSLRDRGTYGYTF. The CDR3 DNA follows: TGCGCCAGCAGCCTCCGGGACAGGGGCACCTATGGCTACACCTTC. The full variable domain, with the rest looked up from reference TRBV5-1 and TRBJ1-2, is KAGVTQTPRYLIKTRGQQVTLSCSPISGHRSVSWYQQTPGQGLQFLFEYFSETQRNKGNFPGRFSGRQFSNSRSEMNVSTLELGDSALYLCASSLRDRGTYGYTFGSGTRLTVV.

The chain links TRBV5-1 to TRBJ2-2; possibly TRBD2 for D (6 bases). The CDR3 length is 15 residues. Germline V gene lookup returns CDR1 SGHRS and CDR2 YFSETQ. The V end lost 1 base, the J end lost 5 bases, and 12 bases lay between the germline ends. CDR3 DNA sequence: TGCGCCAGCAGCTTGAACATGGGAGGTACCGGGGAGCTGTTTTTT. It specifies CASSLNMGGTGELFF.

This clone was seen a handful of times. The V gene is TRBV11-2, the J gene TRBJ2-1; perhaps TRBD1 as D (5 bases). The V end was cut by 1 base, the J end by 13 bases, with 8 bases between. The germline V gene encodes CDR1 SGHAT and CDR2 FQNNGV. There are 11 residues in the CDR3. CDR3 loop: CASSLGGFQFF. CDR3 nucleotides: TGTGCCAGCAGCTTAGGGGGCTTTCAGTTCTTC.

This clone has more than one count but fewer than ten. The gene calls are TRBV10-3 and TRBJ1-2; 8 nucleotides align to TRBD1. J gave up 7 bases and V 3 bases, and 7 bases lay outside the gene matches. This CDR3 comprises 14 residues. Germline lookup yields CDR1 ENHRY and CDR2 SYGVKD. The CDR3 loop reads CAISETGGEIGYTF. CDR3 bases: TGTGCCATCAGTGAAACAGGGGGAGAGATTGGCTACACCTTC.

The chain uses TRBV5-4 and TRBJ2-3; D is undetermined. This CDR3 contains 14 residues. The germline V gene encodes CDR1 SGHNT and CDR2 YYREEE (reference sequence). V was pared by 0 bases and J by 2 bases, with 7 bases between. The CDR3 sequence is CASSLGQDTDTQYF. In DNA form, the CDR3 reads TGTGCCAGCAGCTTGGGACAAGACACAGATACGCAGTATTTT.

This clone has just a few counts. This chain links TRBV5-1 with TRBJ1-1; D might be TRBD1 (5 bases). The CDR3 loop spans 15 amino acids. V was cut by 3 bases and J by 0 bases, with 12 bases left in between. CDR1 and CDR2 (germline): SGHRS, YFSETQ. CDR3 in amino acids: CASSSWGELNTEAFF. The CDR3 DNA is TGCGCCAGCAGCTCCTGGGGGGAGTTGAACACTGAAGCTTTCTTT.

This clone was detected only a few times. V gene TRBV5-1 combines with J gene TRBJ1-2; D not resolved. The CDR3 length is 14 residues. Germline V gene sequence: CDR1 SGHRS, CDR2 YFSETQ. V was clipped by 4 bases and J by 1 base, with 11 bases between them. The CDR3 protein is CASSPEGGNYGYTF. The DNA of the CDR3 is TGCGCCAGCAGCCCGGAGGGAGGTAACTATGGCTACACCTTC.

The chain recombines TRBV29-1 with TRBJ2-1; TRBD2 is a possible D gene (5 bases). V was cut by 3 bases and J by 7 bases, with 10 bases left in between. The CDR3 is 12 residues long. Per germline, CDR1 SQVTM and CDR2 ANQGSEA. The CDR3 DNA is TGCAGCGTTGACAGGACTTCAAATGAGCAGTTCTTC. The encoded protein is CSVDRTSNEQFF.

The rearrangement uses TRBV18 and TRBJ1-2, with 8 positions matching TRBD1. The junction had 10 bases not matched to a gene; V was cut back by 9 bases and J by 4 bases. This CDR3 comprises 14 residues. The V gene's germline CDR1 is KGHSH and CDR2 LQKENI. CDR3 DNA: TGTGCCAGTTCGACAGGGGAACTCGGCTATGGCTACACCTTC. Translation gives CASSTGELGYGYTF.

This clone was observed a few times. The rearrangement uses TRBV2 and TRBJ2-3; 8 bases are a match to TRBD2. Germline CDR1 reads SNHLY; CDR2 reads FYNNEI. V dropped 10 bases and J dropped 6; count of bases not matched to a gene: 6. The CDR3 runs 12 residues. For the CDR3, the DNA is TGTGCCACCCGGGAGGGCGGGGATACGCAGTATTTT. It codes for CATREGGDTQYF.

The CDR3 nucleotides are TGTGCCAGCAGCTTGGATGGAAGGGGGCGCGGGAACACTGAAGCTTTCTTT. Encoded protein: CASSLDGRGRGNTEAFF. V gene TRBV5-6 combines with J gene TRBJ1-1; 7 bases agree with TRBD1. The CDR3 spans 17 residues. Trimming removed 0 bases from V and 1 base from J; junction bases left unmatched: 9. Germline V gene sequence: CDR1 SGHDT, CDR2 YYEEEE.

V usage is TRBV5-1 and J usage is TRBJ2-3, with 13 positions matching TRBD2. The germline V gene encodes CDR1 SGHRS and CDR2 YFSETQ. There are 18 residues in the CDR3. The J segment lost 1 base and the V segment lost 4 bases, leaving 9 bases of the junction unmatched. This CDR3 is CASSPGLAGSPGTDTQYF. CDR3 nucleotide sequence: TGCGCCAGCAGCCCGGGACTAGCGGGAAGTCCTGGCACAGATACGCAGTATTTT.

This clone was counted a few times. The V gene is TRBV5-4, the J gene TRBJ2-4, with TRBD1 as a possible D gene (5 bases). Germline V gives CDR1 SGHNT, CDR2 YYREEE (reference sequence). CDR3 length: 16 amino acids. Trimming cost V 0 bases and J 0 bases, with 10 bases left between them. The DNA of the CDR3 is TGTGCCAGCAGCTTGGGGGGCAGTCTAGCCAAAAACATTCAGTACTTC. It is translated as CASSLGGSLAKNIQYF.

This clone was detected a few times. CDR3: CAWSVRGGRDTQYF. As DNA, the CDR3 is TGTGCCTGGAGTGTACGCGGGGGGCGAGATACGCAGTATTTT. This rearrangement joins TRBV30 to TRBJ2-3, with TRBD2 matching 8 bases. With 0 bases clipped from V and 5 bases from J, the junction kept 4 bases outside the gene matches. The germline gives CDR1 GTSNPN, CDR2 SVGIG (reference sequence). This CDR3 contains 14 residues.

This clone was detected once. The rearrangement joins TRBV15 to TRBJ2-2; D gene uncertain. This CDR3 comprises 16 residues. Germline values: CDR1 LNHNV, CDR2 YYDKDF (reference sequence). With 0 bases removed from V and 2 bases from J, the gap between germline ends came to 10 bases. The CDR3 reads CATSRDLHRNTGELFF. Here the CDR3 DNA reads TGTGCCACCAGCAGAGATCTACACAGAAACACCGGGGAGCTGTTTTTT.

V and J are TRBV5-8 and TRBJ2-2, with D maybe TRBD2 (6 bases). The CDR3 covers 16 residues. The V end was cut by 0 bases, the J end by 4 bases, with 13 bases between. Germline V gene sequence: CDR1 SGHTS, CDR2 YDEGEE. CDR3 loop: CASSLVAGGGTGELFF. The DNA for the CDR3 is TGTGCCAGCAGCTTGGTTGCCGGGGGAGGCACCGGGGAGCTGTTTTTT.

This clone was counted between two and nine times. The chain combines TRBV4-3 with TRBJ2-7; D gene ambiguous. The CDR3 is 16 amino acids. Germline lookup yields CDR1 LGHNA and CDR2 YSLEER. V was cut by 1 base and J by 2 bases, with 15 bases left in between. The CDR3: CASSQGFASETYEQYF. Written as DNA, the CDR3 is TGCGCCAGCAGCCAAGGGTTCGCCAGCGAGACCTACGAGCAGTACTTC.

V is TRBV27 and J is TRBJ2-7, with 7 nucleotides matching TRBD1. V shed 2 bases, J shed 7 bases, and the junction held 8 bases outside the gene matches. The length of the CDR3 is 14 residues. From germline, CDR1 is MNHEY and CDR2 SMNVEV (reference sequence). DNA for the CDR3: TGTGCCAGCAGTTTAGTCGCGCGCAGGGGGGAGCAGTACTTC. Encoded protein: CASSLVARRGEQYF.

The rearrangement uses TRBV2 and TRBJ2-1, with 8 bases aligning to TRBD2. Unmatched junction bases numbered 4, after V lost 3 bases and J lost 3 bases. This CDR3 contains 15 residues. The germline gives CDR1 SNHLY, CDR2 FYNNEI. CDR3 region: CASSELAGGYNEQFF. CDR3 bases: TGTGCCAGCAGTGAGCTCGCGGGGGGCTACAATGAGCAGTTCTTC.

This clone was observed a handful of times. This rearrangement joins TRBV18 to TRBJ2-7, with 11 positions matching TRBD1. Unmatched junction bases numbered 3, after V lost 6 bases and J lost 2 bases. CDR1 KGHSH and CDR2 LQKENI come from the germline V gene. The CDR3 has 14 residues. CDR3 residues: CASSVGQGAYEQYF. CDR3 in DNA: TGTGCCAGCTCGGTGGGACAGGGGGCCTACGAGCAGTACTTC.

The chain links TRBV5-4 to TRBJ2-7; TRBD1 might be the D (6 bases). This CDR3 has 16 amino acids. Per the germline V gene, CDR1 is SGHNT and CDR2 is YYREEE (reference sequence). Trimming took 0 bases from V and 0 from J, leaving 13 bases between them. The CDR3 sequence: CASSLDPGASSYEQYF. The CDR3 DNA reads as TGTGCCAGCAGCTTGGACCCAGGGGCAAGCTCCTACGAGCAGTACTTC. The variable domain in full, with the rest retrieved from reference TRBV5-4 and TRBJ2-7, is ETGVTQSPTHLIKTRGQQVTLRCSSQSGHNTVSWYQQALGQGPQFIFQYYREEENGRGNFPPRFSGLQFPNYSSELNVNALELDDSALYLCASSLDPGASSYEQYFGPGTRLTVT.

The chain has TRBV7-2 and TRBJ1-2, with a weak D call TRBD1 (5 bases). CDR3 length: 15 amino acids. V was clipped by 3 bases and J by 5 bases, with 16 bases between them. Germline V gene lookup returns CDR1 SGHTA and CDR2 FQGNSA. This CDR3 reads CASSLRTGVEYGYTF. The CDR3 DNA is TGTGCCAGCAGCTTGAGAACGGGGGTTGAATATGGCTACACCTTC.

The J gene is TRBJ2-1, the V gene TRBV30; weak D call: TRBD2 (6 bases). V shed 7 bases and J shed 4 bases, with 14 bases lying between them. The length of the CDR3 is 13 residues. Germline CDR1 is GTSNPN and CDR2 is SVGIG (reference sequence). For the CDR3, the DNA is TGTGCCTTTGGCGGGACTTCATACAATGAGCAGTTCTTC. It is translated as CAFGGTSYNEQFF. Full variable domain (missing parts from reference TRBV30 and TRBJ2-1): SQTIHQWPATLVQPVGSPLSLECTVEGTSNPNLYWYRQAAGRGLQLLFYSVGIGQISSEVPQNLSASRPQDRQFILSSKKLLLSDSGFYLCAFGGTSYNEQFFGPGTRLTVL.

This clone turned up a few times. The chain has TRBV18 and TRBJ1-5, with D tentatively TRBD1 (5 bases). The germline V gene encodes CDR1 KGHSH and CDR2 LQKENI. The V and J ends lost 6 bases and 0 bases respectively, with 12 bases between them. This CDR3 comprises 15 residues. CDR3: CASSWSRDSNQPQHF. For the CDR3, the DNA is TGTGCCAGCTCGTGGAGCAGGGATAGCAATCAGCCCCAGCATTTT.

This clone was recorded a few times. This CDR3 is CAWSVLGERRGTQYF. As DNA, the CDR3 is TGTGCCTGGAGTGTACTGGGGGAGAGGAGGGGTACGCAGTATTTT. The chain has TRBV30 and TRBJ2-3, with D possibly being TRBD2 (6 bases). V was clipped by 0 bases and J by 8 bases, with 18 bases between them. CDR3 length equals 15 residues. Germline V gene lookup returns CDR1 GTSNPN and CDR2 SVGIG (reference sequence).

This clone came up many times. The rearrangement joins TRBV28 to TRBJ1-1; TRBD1 is a possible D gene (5 bases). V dropped 7 bases and J dropped 9 bases, with 12 bases sitting between them. Germline loops: CDR1 MDHEN, CDR2 SYDVKM. CDR3 length: 11 residues. The CDR3 here is CASTRRDQAFF. In DNA form, the CDR3 reads TGTGCCAGCACCCGCAGGGATCAAGCTTTCTTT. Variable domain in full (rest from reference TRBV28 and TRBJ1-1): DVKVTQSSRYLVKRTGEKVFLECVQDMDHENMFWYRQDPGLGLRLIYFSYDVKMKEKGDIPEGYSVSREKKERFSLILESASTNQTSMYLCASTRRDQAFFGQGTRLTVV.

This clone was observed a handful of times. The CDR3 protein is CTSSQVEKTGGSYEQYF. CDR3 DNA sequence: TGCACCAGCAGCCAAGTGGAAAAGACAGGGGGCTCCTACGAGCAGTACTTC. The gene calls are TRBV1 and TRBJ2-7; TRBD1, the D gene given by the table, was not confirmed from the DNA. TRBV1 is designated a pseudogene. CDR3 size: 17 residues.